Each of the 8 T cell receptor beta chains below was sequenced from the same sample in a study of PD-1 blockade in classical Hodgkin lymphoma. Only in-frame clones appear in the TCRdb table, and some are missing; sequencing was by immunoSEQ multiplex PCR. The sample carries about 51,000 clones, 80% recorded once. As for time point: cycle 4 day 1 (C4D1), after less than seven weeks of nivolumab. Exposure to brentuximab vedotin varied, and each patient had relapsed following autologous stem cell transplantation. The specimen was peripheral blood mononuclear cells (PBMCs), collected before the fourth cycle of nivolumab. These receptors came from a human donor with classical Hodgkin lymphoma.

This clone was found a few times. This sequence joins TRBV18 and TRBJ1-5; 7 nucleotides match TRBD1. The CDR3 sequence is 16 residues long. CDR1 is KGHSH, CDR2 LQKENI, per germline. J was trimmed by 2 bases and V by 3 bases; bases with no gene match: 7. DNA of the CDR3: TGTGCCAGCTCACCGACACAGGGGCTCGGCAATCAGCCCCAGCATTTT. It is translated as CASSPTQGLGNQPQHF.

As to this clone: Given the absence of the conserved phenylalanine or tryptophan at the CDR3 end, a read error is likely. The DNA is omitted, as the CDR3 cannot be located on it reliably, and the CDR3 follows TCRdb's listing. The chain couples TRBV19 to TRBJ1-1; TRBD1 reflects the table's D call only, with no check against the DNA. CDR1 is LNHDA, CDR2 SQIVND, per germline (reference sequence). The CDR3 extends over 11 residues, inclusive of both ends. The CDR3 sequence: CASSAPGQVRG.

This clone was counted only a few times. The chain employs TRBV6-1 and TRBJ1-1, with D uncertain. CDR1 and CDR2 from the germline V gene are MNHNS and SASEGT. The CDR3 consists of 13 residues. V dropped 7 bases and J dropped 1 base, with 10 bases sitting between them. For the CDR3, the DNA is TGTGCCAGCACCTGGAGGGAGAACACTGAAGCTTTCTTT. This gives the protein CASTWRENTEAFF.

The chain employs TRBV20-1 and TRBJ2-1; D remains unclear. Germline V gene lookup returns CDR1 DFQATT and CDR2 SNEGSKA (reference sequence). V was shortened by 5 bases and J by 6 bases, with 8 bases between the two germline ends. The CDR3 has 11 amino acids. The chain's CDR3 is CSASPINEQFF. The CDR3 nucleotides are TGCAGTGCTTCCCCCATCAATGAGCAGTTCTTC.

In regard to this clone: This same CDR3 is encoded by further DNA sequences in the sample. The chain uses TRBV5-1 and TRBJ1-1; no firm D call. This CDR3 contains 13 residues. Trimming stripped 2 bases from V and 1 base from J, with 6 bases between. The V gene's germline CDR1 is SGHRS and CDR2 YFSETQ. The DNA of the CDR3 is TGCGCCAGCAGCTTCCCAGGGAACACTGAAGCTTTCTTT. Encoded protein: CASSFPGNTEAFF.

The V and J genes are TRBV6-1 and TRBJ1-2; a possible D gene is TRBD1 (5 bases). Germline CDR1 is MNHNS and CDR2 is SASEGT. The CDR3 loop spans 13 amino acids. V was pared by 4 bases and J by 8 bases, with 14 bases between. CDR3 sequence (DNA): TGTGCCAGCAGTGTTGGGCAGGGCCGGGGCTACACCTTC. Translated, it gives CASSVGQGRGYTF.

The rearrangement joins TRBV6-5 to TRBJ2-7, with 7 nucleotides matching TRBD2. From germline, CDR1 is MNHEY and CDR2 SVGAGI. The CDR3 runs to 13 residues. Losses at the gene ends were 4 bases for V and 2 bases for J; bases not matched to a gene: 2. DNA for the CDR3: TGTGCCAGCAGTTCAGGGAGGGCCTACGAGCAGTACTTC. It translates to CASSSGRAYEQYF.

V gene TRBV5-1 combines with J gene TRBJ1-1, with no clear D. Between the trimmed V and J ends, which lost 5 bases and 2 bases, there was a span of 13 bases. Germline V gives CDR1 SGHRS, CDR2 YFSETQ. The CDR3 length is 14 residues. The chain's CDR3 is CASRVEGTNTEAFF. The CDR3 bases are TGCGCCAGCAGAGTAGAAGGAACTAACACTGAAGCTTTCTTT.